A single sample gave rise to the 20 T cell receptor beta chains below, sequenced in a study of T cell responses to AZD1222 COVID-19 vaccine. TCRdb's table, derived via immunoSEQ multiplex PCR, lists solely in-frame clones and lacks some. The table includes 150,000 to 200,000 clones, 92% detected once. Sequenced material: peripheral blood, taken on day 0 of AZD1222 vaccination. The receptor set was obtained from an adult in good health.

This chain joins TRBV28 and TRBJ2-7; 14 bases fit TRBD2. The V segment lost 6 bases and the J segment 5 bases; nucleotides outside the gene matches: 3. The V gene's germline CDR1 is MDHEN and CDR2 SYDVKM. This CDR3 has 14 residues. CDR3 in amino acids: CASRRLAGGNEQYF. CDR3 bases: TGTGCCAGCAGGCGACTAGCGGGAGGGAACGAGCAGTACTTC.

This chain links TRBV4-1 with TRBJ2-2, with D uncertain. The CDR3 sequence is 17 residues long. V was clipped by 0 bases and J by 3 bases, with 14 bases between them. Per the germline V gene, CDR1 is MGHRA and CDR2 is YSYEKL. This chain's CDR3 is CASSQEYRASDTGELFF. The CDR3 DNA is TGCGCCAGCAGCCAAGAATATCGGGCCTCGGACACCGGGGAGCTGTTTTTT.

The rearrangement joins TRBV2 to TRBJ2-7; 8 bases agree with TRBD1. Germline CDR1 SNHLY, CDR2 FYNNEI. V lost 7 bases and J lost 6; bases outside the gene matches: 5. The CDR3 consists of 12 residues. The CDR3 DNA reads TGTGCCAGCAAAGGGCAGGGGGCCGAGCAGTACTTC. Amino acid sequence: CASKGQGAEQYF. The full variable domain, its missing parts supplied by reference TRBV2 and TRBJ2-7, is EPEVTQTPSHQVTQMGQEVILRCVPISNHLYFYWYRQILGQKVEFLVSFYNNEISEKSEIFDDQFSVERPDGSNFTLKIRSTKLEDSAMYFCASKGQGAEQYFGPGTRLTVT.

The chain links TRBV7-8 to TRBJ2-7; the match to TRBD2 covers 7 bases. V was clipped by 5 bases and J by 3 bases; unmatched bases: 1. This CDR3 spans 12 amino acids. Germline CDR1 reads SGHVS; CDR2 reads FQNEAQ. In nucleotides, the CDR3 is TGTGCCAGCAGCCCTAGCGGCTACGAGCAGTACTTC. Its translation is CASSPSGYEQYF.

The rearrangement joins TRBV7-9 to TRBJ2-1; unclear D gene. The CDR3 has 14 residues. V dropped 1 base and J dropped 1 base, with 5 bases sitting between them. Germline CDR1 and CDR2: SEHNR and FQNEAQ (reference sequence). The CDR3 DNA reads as TGTGCCAGCAGCTTAGGGGGATCCTACAATGAGCAGTTCTTC. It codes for CASSLGGSYNEQFF. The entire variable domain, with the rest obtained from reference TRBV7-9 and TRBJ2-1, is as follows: DTGVSQNPRHKITKRGQNVTFRCDPISEHNRLYWYRQTLGQGPEFLTYFQNEAQLEKSRLLSDRFSAERPKGSFSTLEIQRTEQGDSAMYLCASSLGGSYNEQFFGPGTRLTVL.

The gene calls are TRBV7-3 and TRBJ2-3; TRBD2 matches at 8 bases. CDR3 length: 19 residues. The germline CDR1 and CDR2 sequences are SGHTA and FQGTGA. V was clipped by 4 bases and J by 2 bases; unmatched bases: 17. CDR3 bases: TGTGCCAGCAGCTCCCAGGGCGGGCTTGGCGGGGGGATCACAGATACGCAGTATTTT. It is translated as CASSSQGGLGGGITDTQYF.

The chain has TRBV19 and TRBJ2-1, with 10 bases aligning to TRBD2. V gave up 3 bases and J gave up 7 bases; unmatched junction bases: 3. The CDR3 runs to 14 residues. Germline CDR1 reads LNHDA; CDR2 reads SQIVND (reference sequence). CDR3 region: CASSMGLAPNEQFF. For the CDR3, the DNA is TGTGCCAGTAGTATGGGACTAGCGCCGAATGAGCAGTTCTTC. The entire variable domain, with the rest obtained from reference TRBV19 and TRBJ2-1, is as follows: DGGITQSPKYLFRKEGQNVTLSCEQNLNHDAMYWYRQDPGQGLRLIYYSQIVNDFQKGDIAEGYSVSREKKESFPLTVTSAQKNPTAFYLCASSMGLAPNEQFFGPGTRLTVL.

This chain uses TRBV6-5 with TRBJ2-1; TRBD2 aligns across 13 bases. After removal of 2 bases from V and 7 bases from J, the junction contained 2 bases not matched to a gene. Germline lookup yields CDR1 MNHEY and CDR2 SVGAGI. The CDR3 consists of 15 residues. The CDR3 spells CASSYGTSGTNEQFF. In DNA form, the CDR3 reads TGTGCCAGCAGTTACGGGACTAGCGGGACAAATGAGCAGTTCTTC.

Here the CDR3 reads CASSSLRLANEQFF. The CDR3, as DNA: TGCGCCAGCAGCTCCCTTAGACTCGCAAATGAGCAGTTCTTC. The V call is TRBV4-1, the J call TRBJ2-1; D unresolved. This CDR3 is 14 amino acids long. Germline values: CDR1 MGHRA, CDR2 YSYEKL. Trimming shortened V by 5 bases and J by 7 bases, and 15 bases separated the two germline ends.

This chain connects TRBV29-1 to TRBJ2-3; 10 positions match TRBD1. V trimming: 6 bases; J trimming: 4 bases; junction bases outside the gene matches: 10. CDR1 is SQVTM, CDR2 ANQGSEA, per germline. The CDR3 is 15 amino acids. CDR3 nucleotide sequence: TGCAGCGTATCACTTGGGACAGGGGTTTCAGATACGCAGTATTTT. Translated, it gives CSVSLGTGVSDTQYF.

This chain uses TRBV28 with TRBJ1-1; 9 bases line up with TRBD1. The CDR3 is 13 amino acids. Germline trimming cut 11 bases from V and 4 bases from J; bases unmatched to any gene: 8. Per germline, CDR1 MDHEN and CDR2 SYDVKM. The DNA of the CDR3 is TGTGCCGCATACACAGGGGGCACCACTGAAGCTTTCTTT. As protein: CAAYTGGTTEAFF.

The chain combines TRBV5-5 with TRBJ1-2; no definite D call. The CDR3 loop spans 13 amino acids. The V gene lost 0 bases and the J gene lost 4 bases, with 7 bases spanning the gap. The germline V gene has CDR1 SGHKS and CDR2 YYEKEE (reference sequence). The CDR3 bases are TGTGCCAGCAGCTTGGATCAGAGCTATGGCTACACCTTC. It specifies CASSLDQSYGYTF.

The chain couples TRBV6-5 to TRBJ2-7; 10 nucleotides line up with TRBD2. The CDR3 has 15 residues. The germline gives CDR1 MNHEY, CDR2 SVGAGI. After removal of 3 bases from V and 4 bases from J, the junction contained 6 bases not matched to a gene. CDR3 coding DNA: TGTGCCAGCAGTTATCAGAGCGGGGGGGCGTACGAGCAGTACTTC. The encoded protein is CASSYQSGGAYEQYF.

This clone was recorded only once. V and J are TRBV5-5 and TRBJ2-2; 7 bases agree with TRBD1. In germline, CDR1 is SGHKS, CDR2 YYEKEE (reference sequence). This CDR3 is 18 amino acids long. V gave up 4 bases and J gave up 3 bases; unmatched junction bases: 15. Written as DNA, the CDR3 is TGTGCCAGCAGCGCACCCCCGACAGGGTGGTGGGACACCGGGGAGCTGTTTTTT. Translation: CASSAPPTGWWDTGELFF.

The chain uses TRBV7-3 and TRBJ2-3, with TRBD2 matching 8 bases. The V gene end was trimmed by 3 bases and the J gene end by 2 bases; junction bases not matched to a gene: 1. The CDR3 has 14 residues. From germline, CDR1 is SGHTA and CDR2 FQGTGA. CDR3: CASSFSGDTDTQYF. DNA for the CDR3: TGTGCCAGCAGCTTTAGCGGGGACACAGATACGCAGTATTTT. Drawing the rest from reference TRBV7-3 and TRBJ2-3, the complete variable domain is GAGVSQTPSNKVTEKGKYVELRCDPISGHTALYWYRQSLGQGPEFLIYFQGTGAADDSGLPNDRFFAVRPEGSVSTLKIQRTERGDSAVYLCASSFSGDTDTQYFGPGTRLTVL.

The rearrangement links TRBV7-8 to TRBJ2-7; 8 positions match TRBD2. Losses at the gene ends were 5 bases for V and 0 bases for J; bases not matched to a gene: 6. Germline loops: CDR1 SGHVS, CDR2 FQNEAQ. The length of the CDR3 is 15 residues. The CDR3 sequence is CASSPRGGSSYEQYF. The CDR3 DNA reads TGTGCCAGCAGCCCTCGGGGGGGGAGCTCCTACGAGCAGTACTTC.

DNA for the CDR3: TGTGCCAGCAGCTTAGATGGGGCGGGCGAAAAACTGTTTTTT. Translated, it gives CASSLDGAGEKLFF. The chain joins TRBV11-1 to TRBJ1-4; D possibly corresponds to TRBD1 (5 bases). The CDR3 consists of 14 residues. Germline CDR1 is SGHAT and CDR2 is FQDESV (reference sequence). V lost 1 base and J lost 8, with 11 bases in between.

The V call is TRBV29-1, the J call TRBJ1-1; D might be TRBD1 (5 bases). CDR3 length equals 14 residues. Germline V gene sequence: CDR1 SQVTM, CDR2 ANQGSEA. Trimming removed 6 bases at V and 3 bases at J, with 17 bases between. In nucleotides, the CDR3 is TGCAGCGTCCCCCCGGCAGGGAGGTACACTGAAGCTTTCTTT. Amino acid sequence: CSVPPAGRYTEAFF.

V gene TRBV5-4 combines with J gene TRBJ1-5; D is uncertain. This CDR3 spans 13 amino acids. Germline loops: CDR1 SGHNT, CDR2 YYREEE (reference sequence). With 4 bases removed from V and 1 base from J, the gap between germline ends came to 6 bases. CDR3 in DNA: TGTGCCAGCAGCGTAGACAGCAATCAGCCCCAGCATTTT. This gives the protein CASSVDSNQPQHF.

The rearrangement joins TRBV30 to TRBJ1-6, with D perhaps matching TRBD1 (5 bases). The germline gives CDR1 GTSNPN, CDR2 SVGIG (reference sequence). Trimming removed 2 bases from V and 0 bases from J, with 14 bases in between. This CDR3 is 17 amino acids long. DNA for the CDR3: TGTGCCTGGAGTACCCCGTGGGGGGTCTCCTATAATTCACCCCTCCACTTT. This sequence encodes CAWSTPWGVSYNSPLHF.